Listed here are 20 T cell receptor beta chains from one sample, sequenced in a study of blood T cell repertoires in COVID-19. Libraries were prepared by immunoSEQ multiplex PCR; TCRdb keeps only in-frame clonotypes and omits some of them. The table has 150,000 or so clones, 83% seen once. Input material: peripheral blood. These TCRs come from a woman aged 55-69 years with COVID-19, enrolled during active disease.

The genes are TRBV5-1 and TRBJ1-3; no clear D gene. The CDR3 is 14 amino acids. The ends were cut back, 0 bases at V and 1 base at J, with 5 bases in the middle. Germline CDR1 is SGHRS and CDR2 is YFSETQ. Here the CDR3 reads CASSLGQSGNTIYF. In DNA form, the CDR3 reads TGCGCCAGCAGCTTGGGGCAATCTGGAAACACCATATATTTT. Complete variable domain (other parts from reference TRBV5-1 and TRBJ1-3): KAGVTQTPRYLIKTRGQQVTLSCSPISGHRSVSWYQQTPGQGLQFLFEYFSETQRNKGNFPGRFSGRQFSNSRSEMNVSTLELGDSALYLCASSLGQSGNTIYFGEGSWLTVV.

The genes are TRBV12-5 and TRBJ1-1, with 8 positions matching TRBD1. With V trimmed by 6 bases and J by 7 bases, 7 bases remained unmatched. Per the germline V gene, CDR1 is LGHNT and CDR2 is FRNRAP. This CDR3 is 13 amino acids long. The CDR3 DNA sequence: TGTGCTAGTGGATTCGGACAGGGATTTGAAGCTTTCTTT. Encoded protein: CASGFGQGFEAFF.

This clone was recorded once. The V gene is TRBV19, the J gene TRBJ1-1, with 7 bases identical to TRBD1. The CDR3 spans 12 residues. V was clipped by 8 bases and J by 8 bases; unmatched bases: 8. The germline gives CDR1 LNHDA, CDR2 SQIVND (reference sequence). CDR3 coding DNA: TGTGCCAGTCAACAGGGGCGGATAGAAGCTTTCTTT. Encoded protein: CASQQGRIEAFF.

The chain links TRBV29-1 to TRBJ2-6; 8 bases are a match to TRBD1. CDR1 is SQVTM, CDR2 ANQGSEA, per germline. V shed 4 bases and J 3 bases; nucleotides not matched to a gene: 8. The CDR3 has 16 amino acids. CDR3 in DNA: TGCAGCGTTGGTCCAGGGGGCGCTGGTGGGGCCAACGTCCTGACTTTC. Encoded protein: CSVGPGGAGGANVLTF.

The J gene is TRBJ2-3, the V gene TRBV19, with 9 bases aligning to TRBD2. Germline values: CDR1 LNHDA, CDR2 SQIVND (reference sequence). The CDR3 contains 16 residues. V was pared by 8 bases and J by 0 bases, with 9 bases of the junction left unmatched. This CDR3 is CASSFRLAVSTDTQYF. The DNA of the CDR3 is TGTGCCAGTTCCTTTAGACTAGCGGTTAGCACAGATACGCAGTATTTT.

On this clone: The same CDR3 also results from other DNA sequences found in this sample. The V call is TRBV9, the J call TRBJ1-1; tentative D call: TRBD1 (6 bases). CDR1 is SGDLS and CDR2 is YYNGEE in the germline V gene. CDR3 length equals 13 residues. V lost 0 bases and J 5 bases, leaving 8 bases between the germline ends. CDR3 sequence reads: CASSVVRGTEAFF. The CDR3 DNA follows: TGTGCCAGCAGCGTAGTGAGGGGGACTGAAGCTTTCTTT.

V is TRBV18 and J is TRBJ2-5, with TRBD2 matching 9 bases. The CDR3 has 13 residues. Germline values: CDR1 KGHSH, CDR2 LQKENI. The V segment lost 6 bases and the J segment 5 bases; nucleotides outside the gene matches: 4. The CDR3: CASSGTSRETQYF. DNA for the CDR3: TGTGCCAGCTCCGGGACTAGCAGGGAGACCCAGTACTTC.

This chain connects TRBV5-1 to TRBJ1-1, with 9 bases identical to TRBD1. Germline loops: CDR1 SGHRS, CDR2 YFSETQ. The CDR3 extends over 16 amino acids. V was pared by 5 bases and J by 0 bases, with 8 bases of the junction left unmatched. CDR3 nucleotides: TGCGCCAGCAGACCGGGACAGGGACTAATGAACACTGAAGCTTTCTTT. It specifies CASRPGQGLMNTEAFF.

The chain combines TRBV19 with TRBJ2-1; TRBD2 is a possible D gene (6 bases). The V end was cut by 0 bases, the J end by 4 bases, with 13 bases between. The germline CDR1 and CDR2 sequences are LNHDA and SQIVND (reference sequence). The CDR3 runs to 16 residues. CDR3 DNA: TGTGCCAGTAGTATAGACCGGGACTGGAGTTACAATGAGCAGTTCTTC. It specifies CASSIDRDWSYNEQFF.

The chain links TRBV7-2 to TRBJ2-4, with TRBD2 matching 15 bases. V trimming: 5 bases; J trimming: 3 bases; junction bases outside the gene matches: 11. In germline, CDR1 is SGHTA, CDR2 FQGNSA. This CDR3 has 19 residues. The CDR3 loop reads CASSPEGLAGGGIKNIQYF. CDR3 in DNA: TGTGCCAGCAGCCCCGAAGGACTAGCGGGAGGGGGGATCAAAAACATTCAGTACTTC.

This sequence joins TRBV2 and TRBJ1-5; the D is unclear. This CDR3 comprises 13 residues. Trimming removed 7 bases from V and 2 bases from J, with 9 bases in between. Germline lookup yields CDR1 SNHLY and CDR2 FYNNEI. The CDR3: CASMSGGNQPQHF. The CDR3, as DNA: TGTGCCAGCATGTCCGGGGGCAATCAGCCCCAGCATTTT. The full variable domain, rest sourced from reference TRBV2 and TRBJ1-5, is EPEVTQTPSHQVTQMGQEVILRCVPISNHLYFYWYRQILGQKVEFLVSFYNNEISEKSEIFDDQFSVERPDGSNFTLKIRSTKLEDSAMYFCASMSGGNQPQHFGDGTRLSIL.

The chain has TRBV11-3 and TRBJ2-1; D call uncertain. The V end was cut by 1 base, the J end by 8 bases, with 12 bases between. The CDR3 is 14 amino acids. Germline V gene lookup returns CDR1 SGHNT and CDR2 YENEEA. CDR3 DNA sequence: TGTGCCAGCAGCTTAGTATTGCCAGATGATGAGCAGTTCTTC. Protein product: CASSLVLPDDEQFF.

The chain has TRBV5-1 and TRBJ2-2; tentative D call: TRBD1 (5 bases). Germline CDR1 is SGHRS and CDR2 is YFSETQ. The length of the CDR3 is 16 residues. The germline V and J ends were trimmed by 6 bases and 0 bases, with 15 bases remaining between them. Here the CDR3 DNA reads TGCGCCAGCATATCAGGGCTCAATCCGAACACCGGGGAGCTGTTTTTT. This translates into CASISGLNPNTGELFF.

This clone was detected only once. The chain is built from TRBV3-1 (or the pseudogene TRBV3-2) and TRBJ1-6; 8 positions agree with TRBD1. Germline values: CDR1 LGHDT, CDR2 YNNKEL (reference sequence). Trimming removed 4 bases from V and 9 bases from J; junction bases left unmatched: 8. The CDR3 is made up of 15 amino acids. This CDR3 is CASSPRTGRRSPLHF. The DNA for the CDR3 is TGTGCCAGCAGCCCGCGGACAGGGAGGCGTTCACCCCTCCACTTT.

DNA of the CDR3: TGCGCCAGCAGCCTAAGACAGGGGGCTTCCTACGAGCAGTACTTC. Translated, it gives CASSLRQGASYEQYF. The chain carries TRBV5-1 and TRBJ2-7, with 10 bases fitting TRBD1. J gave up 1 base and V 4 bases, and 5 bases lay outside the gene matches. From germline, CDR1 is SGHRS and CDR2 YFSETQ. The CDR3 consists of 15 residues.

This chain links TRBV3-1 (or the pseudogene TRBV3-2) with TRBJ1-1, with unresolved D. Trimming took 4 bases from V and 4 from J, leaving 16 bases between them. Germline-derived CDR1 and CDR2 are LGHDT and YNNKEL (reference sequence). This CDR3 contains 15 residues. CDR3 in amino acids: CASSLPGMGGTEAFF. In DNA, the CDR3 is TGTGCCAGCAGCCTCCCGGGGATGGGCGGCACTGAAGCTTTCTTT.

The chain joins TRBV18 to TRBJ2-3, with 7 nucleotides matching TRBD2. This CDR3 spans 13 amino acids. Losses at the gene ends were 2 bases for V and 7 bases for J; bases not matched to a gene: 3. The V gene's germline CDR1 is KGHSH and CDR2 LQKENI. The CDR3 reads CASSPGEGNTQYF. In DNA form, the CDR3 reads TGTGCCAGCTCACCAGGGGAGGGGAATACGCAGTATTTT.

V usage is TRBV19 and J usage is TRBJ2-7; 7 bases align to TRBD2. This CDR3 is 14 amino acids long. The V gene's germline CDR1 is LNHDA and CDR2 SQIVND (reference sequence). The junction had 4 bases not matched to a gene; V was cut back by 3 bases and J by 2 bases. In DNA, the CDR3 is TGTGCCAGTAGTATGACTAGCAGCCCCTACGAGCAGTACGTC. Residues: CASSMTSSPYEQYV.

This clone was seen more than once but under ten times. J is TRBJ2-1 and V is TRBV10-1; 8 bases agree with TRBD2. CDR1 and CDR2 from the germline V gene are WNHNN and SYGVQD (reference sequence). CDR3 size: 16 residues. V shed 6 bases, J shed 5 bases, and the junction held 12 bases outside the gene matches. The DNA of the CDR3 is TGCGCCAGCAGCCCCCTGAGTAGCGGGAACCACAATGAGCAGTTCTTC. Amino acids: CASSPLSSGNHNEQFF.

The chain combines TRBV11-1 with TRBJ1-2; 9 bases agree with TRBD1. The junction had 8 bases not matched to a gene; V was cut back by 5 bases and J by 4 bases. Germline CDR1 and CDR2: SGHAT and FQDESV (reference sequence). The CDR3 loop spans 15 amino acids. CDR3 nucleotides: TGTGCCAGCAGCCGATCACAGGGGGCGAGCTATGGCTACACCTTC. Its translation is CASSRSQGASYGYTF.